This TCR beta chain derives from a study of long-term antiretroviral therapy in people with HIV. The CDR3 consists of 16 residues. Germline CDR1 and CDR2: SGDLS and YYNGEE. Trimming at V came to 3 bases and at J to 0 bases, leaving 7 bases not matched to a gene. The cryopreserved samples used held about 0.85-11 million PBMC prior to extraction of DNA. At the survey level, the v3.0 immunoSEQ assay was run. Sequencing targeted roughly 35,000-50,000 T-cell genomes per sample. Profiled with immunoSEQ multiplex PCR; TCRdb holds only in-frame clones, not every one. The table records about 29,000 clones, around 80% of them present only once. Study-level findings and limits: When set beside controls, HIV repertoires had CDR3 length ranges that were narrower. Post-ART samples showed increased diversity that remained below transplant donor control levels.

As for this clone: Antigen: not known.

The chain links TRBV9 to TRBJ2-7, with 9 bases matching TRBD1. The material sequenced was unsorted PBMCs, taken 1.5 years before starting antiretroviral therapy. The TCR was taken from a young man with HIV. The CDR3 sequence: CASSATGQGSSYEQYF. DNA of the CDR3: TGTGCCAGCAGCGCTACGGGACAGGGTAGCTCCTACGAGCAGTACTTC.